The rows below give T cell receptor beta chains drawn from one sample of a study of blood T cell repertoires in COVID-19. The data were produced by immunoSEQ multiplex PCR, yet TCRdb's version contains in-frame clones alone and is incomplete. This table has about 120,000 clones, roughly 69% appearing once. The sequenced sample consisted of peripheral blood. All receptors derive from a woman in her 70s with acute or convalescent COVID-19. Each CDR3 is given with its conserved first and last residue. Each record gives: clone size, D gene, V gene, J gene, CDR3 DNA, CDR3 protein. D genes are given only for firm matches. The size field is filled for only some rows; it gives once, few, many or a size class.

>-|-|TRBV6-2/TRBV6-3|TRBJ2-7
TGTGCCAGCAGTCGGACTACCAACTCCTACGAGCAGTACTTC
CASSRTTNSYEQYF
>-|TRBD1|TRBV10-1|TRBJ1-2
TGCGCCAGCAGTGATCTGACAGGGGAAGTGGGCTATGGCTACACCTTC
CASSDLTGEVGYGYTF
>once|TRBD2|TRBV10-3|TRBJ2-7
TGTGCCATCAGTGACCAGACTAGCGGTTTCTCCTACGAGCAGTACTTC
CAISDQTSGFSYEQYF
>-|-|TRBV4-1|TRBJ2-3
TGCGCCAGCAGCCAAGGGGCCCCAGGCACAGATACGCAGTATTTT
CASSQGAPGTDTQYF
>few|-|TRBV12-3/TRBV12-4|TRBJ1-5
TGTGCCAGCAGCGCTAATGAGGGCCCCCAGCATTTT
CASSANEGPQHF
>-|TRBD2|TRBV19|TRBJ2-3
TGTGCCAGTAGTGAGGGAGGGGCAGATACGCAGTATTTT
CASSEGGADTQYF
>-|-|TRBV19|TRBJ2-3
TGTGCCAGTAGTATTTCTGATCGGGGTTATCTCACAGATACGCAGTATTTT
CASSISDRGYLTDTQYF
>-|-|TRBV2|TRBJ1-6
TGTGCCAGCAGAGCCGAACAGAAGGTTAATTCACCCCTCCACTTT
CASRAEQKVNSPLHF
>-|TRBD2|TRBV5-1|TRBJ2-3
TGCGCCAGCAGCGGGCCGCGGACTAGCGGGGGGCCCACAGATACGCAGTATTTT
CASSGPRTSGGPTDTQYF
>-|TRBD2|TRBV2|TRBJ2-2
TGTGCCAGCAGTCTCACTAGCGGAAACACCGGGGAGCTGTTTTTT
CASSLTSGNTGELFF